This TCR beta chain was sequenced for a study of blood T cell repertoires in COVID-19. The repertoire was sequenced with immunoSEQ multiplex PCR; TCRdb's copy has only in-frame clones and lacks some. The sample shows 180,000 or so clones, 82% of them seen only once. The germline V gene has CDR1 SNHLY and CDR2 FYNNEI. V trimming: 5 bases; J trimming: 8 bases; junction bases outside the gene matches: 8. The length of the CDR3 is 13 residues. Specimen: peripheral blood. J is TRBJ1-2 and V is TRBV2, with 7 nucleotides matching TRBD1. The sequence came from a woman between 70 and 85 years old with acute or convalescent COVID-19. CDR3 sequence reads: CASSLDRESGYTF. CDR3 nucleotides: TGTGCCAGCAGTCTCGACAGGGAATCGGGCTACACCTTC.